What follows describes a single TCR beta chain. CDR1 is ENHRY and CDR2 is SYGVKD in the germline V gene. After removal of 8 bases from V and 5 bases from J, the junction contained 14 bases not matched to a gene. The CDR3 loop spans 15 amino acids. This sample is part of a study of OX40 agonist ivuxolimab in advanced cancers. Here immunoSEQ multiplex PCR was the method, and the copy in TCRdb shows in-frame clones only, minus some. This table holds about 54,000 clones, more than 85% found once. Sample: CD4+ or CD8+ T cells sorted from blood, taken in a trial of the OX40 agonist ivuxolimab. This chain joins TRBV10-3 and TRBJ2-7; 8 bases are a match to TRBD1. The origin of this receptor is an adult with an advanced solid tumor such as melanoma, head and neck, liver or kidney cancer. CDR3 nucleotide sequence: TGTGCCATCGAGACCGGGACAGGTCCTCGGAACGAGCAGTACTTC. Protein: CAIETGTGPRNEQYF.